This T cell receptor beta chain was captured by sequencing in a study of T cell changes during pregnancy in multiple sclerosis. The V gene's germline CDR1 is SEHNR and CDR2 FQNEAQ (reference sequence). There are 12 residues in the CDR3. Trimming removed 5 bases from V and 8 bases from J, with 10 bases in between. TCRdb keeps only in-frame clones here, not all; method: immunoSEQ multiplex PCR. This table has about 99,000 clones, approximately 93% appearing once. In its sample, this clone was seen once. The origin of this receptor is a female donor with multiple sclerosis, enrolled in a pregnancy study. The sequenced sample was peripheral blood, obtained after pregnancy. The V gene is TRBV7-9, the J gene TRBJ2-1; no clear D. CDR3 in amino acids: CASSLGSYEQFF. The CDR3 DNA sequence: TGTGCCAGCAGCCTCGGTTCGTATGAGCAGTTCTTC.